The clone carrying this T cell receptor (beta chain) was seen ten or more times. These data are taken from a study of regulatory T cells in long-lasting Graves disease. iRepertoire HTBI primers and Arm-PCR of CDR3 regions built TCR beta libraries. Using its own MiXCR run on the multiplex PCR reads, TCRdb lists one record per CDR3 protein. The sample lists hundreds of thousands of distinct CDR3 sequences, about 16% occurring once. This sample's time point: newly diagnosed GD, antithyroid drugs for less than 3 months. The TCR library was prepared using RNA isolated from PBMCs. These data were likewise used in another study, on T cells in Graves' hyperthyroidism and ophthalmopathy.

The specimen was peripheral blood mononuclear cells (PBMCs), collected at new diagnosis, from a patient treated with antithyroid drugs. The TCR originated in a woman between 40 and 65 years old with Graves disease.

The CDR3 region is CASRGGSEKLFF. CDR3 bases: TGCGCCAGCAGGGGGGGGTCTGAAAAACTGTTTTTT. V is TRBV5-1 and J is TRBJ1-4, with D perhaps TRBD1 (5 bases). Deletions cut 5 bases from V and 7 bases from J, with 9 bases between. The CDR3 is made up of 12 amino acids. CDR1 SGHRS and CDR2 YFSETQ come from the germline V gene.